These 29 T cell receptor beta chains were all obtained from the same sample, sequenced in a study of blood T cell repertoires in COVID-19. Profiled with immunoSEQ multiplex PCR; TCRdb holds only in-frame clones, not every one. The sample lists approximately 150,000 clones; over 75% were seen once. Sequencing was done on a sample of peripheral blood. These receptors were collected from a man between 65 and 85 years old with active COVID-19.

This clone has only one observation. This chain joins TRBV29-1 and TRBJ2-7; 8 bases align to TRBD1. The V segment lost 7 bases and the J segment 7 bases; nucleotides outside the gene matches: 12. Germline values: CDR1 SQVTM, CDR2 ANQGSEA. CDR3 length: 13 residues. The CDR3 DNA follows: TGCAGCGGGGGATCGACAGGGGTCGGTGAGCAGTACTTC. It codes for CSGGSTGVGEQYF.

The chain has TRBV10-3 and TRBJ1-6; D is ambiguous. This CDR3 comprises 15 residues. The germline V and J ends were trimmed by 3 bases and 0 bases, with 6 bases remaining between them. The V gene's germline CDR1 is ENHRY and CDR2 SYGVKD. The CDR3 nucleotides are TGTGCCATCAGTGACGGGAGCTCCTATAATTCACCCCTCCACTTT. It is translated as CAISDGSSYNSPLHF.

The table lists this clone with a count of one. The chain recombines TRBV2 with TRBJ1-5; D might be TRBD1 (5 bases). The V end lost 1 base, the J end lost 9 bases, and 16 bases lay between the germline ends. This CDR3 has 15 amino acids. The germline V gene encodes CDR1 SNHLY and CDR2 FYNNEI. CDR3 region: CASSEGASGRGPQHF. The DNA for the CDR3 is TGTGCCAGCAGTGAAGGGGCCTCGGGGAGGGGGCCCCAGCATTTT.

The chain carries TRBV5-6 and TRBJ2-3; 7 bases align to TRBD2. The CDR3 extends over 16 amino acids. The V gene's germline CDR1 is SGHDT and CDR2 YYEEEE. Trimming cost V 4 bases and J 5 bases; bases outside gene matches: 13. Here the CDR3 DNA reads TGTGCCAGCAGCCACTCTGGCGGGAGCAAGGTAGATACGCAGTATTTT. Translating it yields CASSHSGGSKVDTQYF.

This rearrangement joins TRBV20-1 to TRBJ2-5; TRBD2 matches at 8 bases. V shed 3 bases and J 4 bases; nucleotides not matched to a gene: 10. This CDR3 is 15 amino acids long. CDR1 is DFQATT, CDR2 SNEGSKA, per germline (reference sequence). The CDR3 DNA reads TGCAGTGCTAGTTTCGGGAGGGCCAAAGGAGAGACCCAGTACTTC. Amino acid sequence: CSASFGRAKGETQYF.

The chain carries TRBV18 and TRBJ1-1, with D perhaps TRBD1 (6 bases). CDR3 length equals 13 residues. Per germline, CDR1 KGHSH and CDR2 LQKENI. V shed 3 bases and J shed 8 bases, with 13 bases lying between them. The DNA for the CDR3 is TGTGCCAGCTCACCGGGGGGGCCGTCAGAAGCTTTCTTT. It encodes CASSPGGPSEAFF.

The chain recombines TRBV12-5 with TRBJ2-1; 11 bases map to TRBD1. With 5 bases clipped from V and 4 bases from J, the junction kept 1 base outside the gene matches. Germline V gene lookup returns CDR1 LGHNT and CDR2 FRNRAP. The CDR3 loop spans 14 amino acids. The CDR3 spells CASGGQGAYNEQFF. CDR3 DNA: TGTGCTAGTGGTGGACAGGGGGCTTACAATGAGCAGTTCTTC. Drawing the rest from reference TRBV12-5 and TRBJ2-1, the complete variable domain is DARVTQTPRHKVTEMGQEVTMRCQPILGHNTVFWYRQTMMQGLELLAYFRNRAPLDDSGMPKDRFSAEMPDATLATLKIQPSEPRDSAVYFCASGGQGAYNEQFFGPGTRLTVL.

The chain employs TRBV29-1 and TRBJ2-1; D possibly corresponds to TRBD2 (5 bases). Germline V CDR1 and CDR2: SQVTM, ANQGSEA. The CDR3 is 14 residues long. Trimming shortened V by 1 base and J by 6 bases, and 13 bases separated the two germline ends. The CDR3 nucleotides are TGCAGCGTTGAAGGGGCTCCCGGAGGCAATGAGCAGTTCTTC. This translates into CSVEGAPGGNEQFF.

The chain has TRBV7-9 and TRBJ2-3; TRBD2 agrees at 11 bases. Trimming took 4 bases from V and 6 from J; bases not matched to a gene: 9. CDR1 is SEHNR, CDR2 FQNEAQ, per germline (reference sequence). This CDR3 is 16 amino acids long. DNA for the CDR3: TGTGCCAGCAGCTCCAGACTAGCGGGGCTTAGGGATACGCAGTATTTT. Amino acid sequence: CASSSRLAGLRDTQYF.

The chain couples TRBV11-1 to TRBJ2-3, with TRBD1 identical over 7 bases. Germline V CDR1 and CDR2: SGHAT, FQDESV (reference sequence). Trimming took 4 bases from V and 4 from J; bases not matched to a gene: 11. This CDR3 has 16 residues. CDR3: CASSYRQGGVADTQYF. The CDR3 DNA is TGTGCCAGCAGCTACCGACAGGGCGGAGTGGCAGATACGCAGTATTTT.

CDR3 bases: TGTGCCTGGAGCCGACAGGGAGACACTGAAGCTTTCTTT. As protein: CAWSRQGDTEAFF. The chain links TRBV30 to TRBJ1-1, with 7 positions matching TRBD1. V trimming: 3 bases; J trimming: 3 bases; junction bases outside the gene matches: 4. Looked up from germline, CDR1 is GTSNPN and CDR2 is SVGIG (reference sequence). The CDR3 consists of 13 residues.

This CDR3 reads CASSSITSGKGGELFF. CDR3 sequence (DNA): TGTGCCAGCAGTTCTATCACTAGCGGGAAAGGCGGGGAGCTGTTTTTT. The J gene is TRBJ2-2, the V gene TRBV25-1, with TRBD2 identical over 10 bases. The germline V gene has CDR1 MGHDK and CDR2 SYGVNS. The trim removed 5 bases at V and 7 bases at J, leaving 10 bases unmatched. The CDR3 covers 16 residues.

The J gene is TRBJ2-1, the V gene TRBV7-9; D possibly corresponds to TRBD2 (6 bases). This CDR3 has 15 residues. V lost 1 base to trimming and J lost 5 bases, with 12 bases between them. Per the germline V gene, CDR1 is SEHNR and CDR2 is FQNEAQ (reference sequence). The CDR3 bases are TGTGCCAGCAGCTTAGTTGGGGGGTGGGACAATGAGCAGTTCTTC. It translates to CASSLVGGWDNEQFF.

This clone was counted only a few times. The chain is built from TRBV18 and TRBJ2-7, with D maybe TRBD1 (5 bases). Per the germline V gene, CDR1 is KGHSH and CDR2 is LQKENI. Trimming cost V 3 bases and J 7 bases, with 10 bases left between them. The CDR3 length is 12 residues. CDR3 DNA sequence: TGTGCCAGCTCACCGGCAGGGATTGAGCAGTACTTC. Protein: CASSPAGIEQYF.

This clone was counted once. This chain connects TRBV29-1 to TRBJ2-5; TRBD2 aligns across 14 bases. From germline, CDR1 is SQVTM and CDR2 ANQGSEA. CDR3 size: 17 residues. The junction had 11 bases not matched to a gene; V was cut back by 4 bases and J by 4 bases. CDR3 protein: CSVAGLAGDLFRETQYF. CDR3 sequence (DNA): TGCAGCGTTGCGGGACTAGCGGGAGATTTATTTAGAGAGACCCAGTACTTC.

V gene TRBV7-6 combines with J gene TRBJ2-1; 14 nucleotides line up with TRBD2. Germline V lookup: CDR1 SGHVS, CDR2 FNYEAQ. CDR3 length: 18 residues. V was clipped by 5 bases and J by 1 base; unmatched bases: 7. The CDR3 reads CASSPGTSGRSSYNEQFF. The CDR3 DNA follows: TGTGCCAGCAGCCCCGGGACTAGCGGGAGATCGTCCTACAATGAGCAGTTCTTC.

The chain uses TRBV10-3 and TRBJ2-1; TRBD2 matches 7 bases. J gave up 4 bases and V 6 bases, and 6 bases lay outside the gene matches. CDR3 length: 14 residues. CDR1 is ENHRY and CDR2 is SYGVKD in the germline V gene. The CDR3 bases are TGTGCCATCAGATCGACTAGCCCATACAATGAGCAGTTCTTC. It codes for CAIRSTSPYNEQFF.

The V gene is TRBV3-1 (or the pseudogene TRBV3-2), the J gene TRBJ2-5, with D tentatively TRBD1 (7 bases). CDR1 is LGHDT and CDR2 is YNNKEL in the germline V gene (reference sequence). The CDR3 runs 15 residues. Trimming pared 4 bases from V and 2 bases from J, leaving 14 bases between. The CDR3 region has the DNA TGTGCCAGCAGCCCAAGGCGGGGACAGCAAGAGACCCAGTACTTC. Its translation is CASSPRRGQQETQYF.

This chain uses TRBV25-1 with TRBJ1-4, with D possibly matching TRBD1 (6 bases). Trimming stripped 3 bases from V and 8 bases from J, with 13 bases between. The CDR3 has 14 residues. Germline V gives CDR1 MGHDK, CDR2 SYGVNS. The CDR3 sequence is CASSDVAGAEKLFF. CDR3 DNA: TGTGCCAGCAGTGATGTGGCAGGGGCCGAAAAACTGTTTTTT.

The chain carries TRBV29-1 and TRBJ2-7; possible D gene TRBD2, 6 bases. The CDR3 has 14 amino acids. With 0 bases removed from V and 4 bases from J, the gap between germline ends came to 13 bases. CDR1 is SQVTM, CDR2 ANQGSEA, per germline. The CDR3 sequence is CSVEDGLRGYEQYF. The CDR3 DNA follows: TGCAGCGTTGAAGATGGACTTCGGGGGTACGAGCAGTACTTC.

The table lists this clone with a count of one. The chain combines TRBV2 with TRBJ2-1; the match to TRBD2 covers 7 bases. The CDR3 is 14 amino acids. Germline trimming cut 8 bases from V and 3 bases from J; bases unmatched to any gene: 7. CDR1 is SNHLY and CDR2 is FYNNEI in the germline V gene. The CDR3 DNA follows: TGTGCCAGCGGGAGGGATCAGATCTACAATGAGCAGTTCTTC. Translating it yields CASGRDQIYNEQFF.

This chain links TRBV19 with TRBJ2-1; 8 bases line up with TRBD2. Germline CDR1 LNHDA, CDR2 SQIVND (reference sequence). This CDR3 comprises 14 residues. Trimming removed 4 bases from V and 3 bases from J; junction bases left unmatched: 2. The CDR3 is CASSTTSGYNEQFF. Here the CDR3 DNA reads TGTGCCAGTAGTACTACTAGCGGCTACAATGAGCAGTTCTTC.

V usage is TRBV6-5 and J usage is TRBJ2-7, with 8 bases fitting TRBD2. The CDR3 runs to 11 residues. Germline assignment: CDR1 MNHEY and CDR2 SVGAGI. J gave up 9 bases and V 7 bases, and 5 bases lay outside the gene matches. This chain's CDR3 is CASIAGIVQYF. DNA of the CDR3: TGTGCCAGCATAGCGGGAATCGTGCAGTACTTC.

J is TRBJ1-1 and V is TRBV3-1 (or the pseudogene TRBV3-2); TRBD1 aligns across 7 bases. The CDR3 totals 14 residues. Per the germline V gene, CDR1 is LGHDT and CDR2 is YNNKEL (reference sequence). Losses at the gene ends were 0 bases for V and 10 bases for J; bases not matched to a gene: 8. Here the CDR3 reads CASSQDGGGAGAFF. In nucleotides, the CDR3 is TGTGCCAGCAGCCAAGATGGAGGGGGCGCAGGAGCTTTCTTT.

This sequence joins TRBV7-2 and TRBJ2-7; 9 bases line up with TRBD2. V gave up 4 bases and J gave up 5 bases; unmatched junction bases: 12. The germline V gene has CDR1 SGHTA and CDR2 FQGNSA. The CDR3 length is 16 residues. The CDR3 DNA sequence: TGTGCCAGCAGCTACCGTAGCGGGAGAGGAGGGGACGAGCAGTACTTC. Its protein product is CASSYRSGRGGDEQYF.

The chain couples TRBV24-1 to TRBJ2-6; D might be TRBD2 (6 bases). The germline V and J ends were trimmed by 2 bases and 2 bases, with 12 bases remaining between them. The CDR3 covers 17 residues. Germline CDR1 is KGHDR and CDR2 is SFDVKD. For the CDR3, the DNA is TGTGCCACCAGTGATTCGGCCAGGGAGGCTGGGGCCAACGTCCTGACTTTC. This codes for CATSDSAREAGANVLTF.

The chain links TRBV2 to TRBJ2-2; tentative D call: TRBD1 (7 bases). CDR1 SNHLY and CDR2 FYNNEI come from the germline V gene. V lost 7 bases and J lost 4, with 16 bases in between. CDR3 length: 15 residues. Here the CDR3 DNA reads TGTGCCAGCAACCCAGGGGGGATAATCACCGGGGAGCTGTTTTTT. Encoded protein: CASNPGGIITGELFF. Combining the CDR3 with reference TRBV2 and TRBJ2-2 gives the whole variable domain EPEVTQTPSHQVTQMGQEVILRCVPISNHLYFYWYRQILGQKVEFLVSFYNNEISEKSEIFDDQFSVERPDGSNFTLKIRSTKLEDSAMYFCASNPGGIITGELFFGEGSRLTVL.

This rearrangement joins TRBV30 to TRBJ2-1, with D perhaps matching TRBD2 (5 bases). Germline-derived CDR1 and CDR2 are GTSNPN and SVGIG (reference sequence). The CDR3 covers 12 residues. V was cut by 4 bases and J by 6 bases, with 10 bases left in between. The CDR3 protein is CAWTSWANEQFF. CDR3 nucleotide sequence: TGTGCCTGGACTAGCTGGGCCAATGAGCAGTTCTTC.

This rearrangement joins TRBV28 to TRBJ1-2; 7 bases align to TRBD1. CDR1 is MDHEN, CDR2 SYDVKM, per germline. Unmatched junction bases numbered 12, after V lost 8 bases and J lost 3 bases. The CDR3 is 15 amino acids. The CDR3 nucleotides are TGTGCCAGCGGCAAGGGGGGACAGAGACACTATGGCTACACCTTC. Translation gives CASGKGGQRHYGYTF.